The 5 T cell receptor beta chains reported below all come from one sample, sequenced in a study of CD8 T cells in ankylosing spondylitis. Each CDR3 protein gets one entry after TCRdb re-called the 5' RACE reads with MiXCR. The table shows over 130,000 distinct CDR3 sequences, with under 45% occurring only once. Specimen: synovial fluid, either unsorted or a sorted T cell fraction (not recorded which). These receptors originate from a male donor with ankylosing spondylitis.

The chain couples TRBV24-1 to TRBJ2-5; no firm D call. The CDR3 runs 10 residues. Trimming stripped 10 bases from V and 5 bases from J, with 7 bases between. Germline V CDR1 and CDR2: KGHDR, SFDVKD. CDR3: CATTGETQYF. In DNA, the CDR3 is TGTGCCACTACTGGGGAGACCCAGTACTTC.

The V and J genes are TRBV18 and TRBJ1-5; no clear D. Germline V gene sequence: CDR1 KGHSH, CDR2 LQKENI. The CDR3 has 14 residues. V shed 3 bases and J shed 3 bases, with 9 bases lying between them. This chain's CDR3 is CASSPGRHNQPQHF. CDR3 sequence (DNA): TGTGCCAGCTCACCTGGCCGGCACAATCAGCCCCAGCATTTT.

The chain joins TRBV19 to TRBJ2-5, with D possibly TRBD1 on 5 matching bases. V lost 5 bases and J lost 0, with 16 bases in between. The CDR3 covers 16 residues. From germline, CDR1 is LNHDA and CDR2 SQIVND (reference sequence). CDR3 coding DNA: TGTGCCAGTAGTCCCAGACAGCCGTTGTACCAAGAGACCCAGTACTTC. Its protein is CASSPRQPLYQETQYF.

The CDR3 region is CSARARTSGVFRYGYTF. CDR3 sequence (DNA): TGCAGTGCTAGAGCGCGGACGTCAGGGGTATTCCGCTATGGCTACACCTTC. This chain uses TRBV20-1 with TRBJ1-2; tentative D call: TRBD1 (6 bases). V lost 1 base and J lost 4, with 22 bases in between. CDR3 length: 17 amino acids. Germline V gene lookup returns CDR1 DFQATT and CDR2 SNEGSKA (reference sequence).

This clonotype was found a few times. This chain joins TRBV7-2 and TRBJ2-3; D call uncertain. The V end was cut by 5 bases, the J end by 4 bases, with 19 bases between. The germline CDR1 and CDR2 sequences are SGHTA and FQGNSA. The CDR3 consists of 16 residues. CDR3: CASSPLVWGSSDTQYF. The CDR3, as DNA: TGTGCCAGCAGCCCCCTAGTGTGGGGTAGTTCAGATACGCAGTATTTT.